This T cell receptor beta chain was obtained from a study of shared clonotypes between healthy human individuals. General observations from the study: Generation probability values for non-shared clonotypes were lower than those for clonotypes shared by all four donors.

Looked up from germline, CDR1 is SGHTA and CDR2 is FQGTGA. V shed 7 bases and J shed 5 bases, with 11 bases lying between them. CDR3 size: 13 residues. Worth noting for this clone: Its specificity is not known.

As handled by the study authors: Junction-only immunoSEQ data arrived without quality scores, meaning filtering differed. The protocol was immunoSEQ multiplex PCR, while the TCRdb copy is restricted to in-frame clones and leaves out a portion. V and J calls and clone size are copied from that table; D and trimming were computed from the DNA. The sample records about 1,500,000 clones, roughly 96% being singletons. Donors comprised only Caucasian adults living in Nashville, Tennessee. Sequencing used naive CD4+ T cells sorted from blood. Sample subset: CD45RA+ positively selected. The chain employs TRBV7-3 and TRBJ2-2; TRBD1 is a possible D gene (5 bases). This TCR came from a young man in good health. The CDR3 region is CASTLRGTGELFF. Written as DNA, the CDR3 is TGTGCCAGCACCCTAAGGGGTACCGGGGAGCTGTTTTTT.